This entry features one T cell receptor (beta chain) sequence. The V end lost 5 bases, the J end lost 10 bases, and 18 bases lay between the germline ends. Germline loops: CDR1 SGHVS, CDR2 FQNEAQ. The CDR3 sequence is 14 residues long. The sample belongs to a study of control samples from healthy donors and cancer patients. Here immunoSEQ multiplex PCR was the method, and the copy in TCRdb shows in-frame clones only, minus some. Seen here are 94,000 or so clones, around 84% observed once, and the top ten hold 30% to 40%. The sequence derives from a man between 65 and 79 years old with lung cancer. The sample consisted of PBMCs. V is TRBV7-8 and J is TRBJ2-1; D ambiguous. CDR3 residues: CASSRGRALIEQFF. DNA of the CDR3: TGTGCCAGCAGCCGTGGACGGGCTCTAATCGAGCAGTTCTTC.